In its sample, the clone carrying this T cell receptor beta chain was seen once. The antigen is undetermined. Assay: immunoSEQ multiplex PCR; the TCRdb copy retains only in-frame clones and omits some. The repertoire has fewer than 90,000 clones, over 75% of them found once; the top ten carry about 6.1%. The data derive from a study of T cell responses to AZD1222 COVID-19 vaccine. Study-wide results and limits: In all cases, repertoires were sampled only after the peak T cell response. Following two doses of AZD1222, Spike-specific TCR breadth and depth rose. Distributed over spike, vaccine-associated CD4 TCRs predominated at 160-218 and 743-854. White British people made up most donors, females outnumbered males, and clonal diversity was possibly underestimated.

V lost 1 base, J lost 5 bases, and 15 bases lay in between. Germline assignment: CDR1 SGHDT and CDR2 YYEEEE. This CDR3 spans 15 amino acids. This chain connects TRBV5-6 to TRBJ2-5; a possible D gene is TRBD1 (6 bases). This specimen consisted of peripheral blood, obtained 28 days after the second AZD1222 dose. The TCR sequence derives from an adult who received the AZD1222 COVID-19 vaccine. The CDR3 sequence is CASSLRRGLMETQYF. The CDR3 nucleotides read TGTGCCAGCAGCTTGCGAAGGGGGTTAATGGAGACCCAGTACTTC.